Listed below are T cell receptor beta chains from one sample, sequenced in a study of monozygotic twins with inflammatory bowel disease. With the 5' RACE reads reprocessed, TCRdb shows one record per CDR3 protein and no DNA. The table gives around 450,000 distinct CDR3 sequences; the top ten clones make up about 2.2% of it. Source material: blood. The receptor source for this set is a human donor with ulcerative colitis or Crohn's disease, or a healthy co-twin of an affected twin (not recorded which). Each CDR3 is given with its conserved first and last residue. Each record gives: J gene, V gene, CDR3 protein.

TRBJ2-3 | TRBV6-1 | CASSRTGRPDTQYF
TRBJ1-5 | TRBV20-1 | CSARDRGLGNQPQHF
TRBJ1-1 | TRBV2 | CASRGQAYEAFF
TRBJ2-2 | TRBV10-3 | CAISEEGRADGQELFF
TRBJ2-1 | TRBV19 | CASSIYNEQFF
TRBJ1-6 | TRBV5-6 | CASRAGRVNSPLHF
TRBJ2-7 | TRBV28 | CASSPIRDTHEQYF
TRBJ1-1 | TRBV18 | CASSQDRVFTEAFF
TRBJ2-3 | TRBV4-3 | CASSQDMGGGIDTQYF
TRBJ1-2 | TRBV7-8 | CASSPGDSYGYTF
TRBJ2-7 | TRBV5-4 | CASSLGIAGPRNEQYF
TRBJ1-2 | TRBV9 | CASSVGDRDGYTF
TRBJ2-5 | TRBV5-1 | CASSDQGQETQYF
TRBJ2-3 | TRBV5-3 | CARSYDRDRGIPDTQYF
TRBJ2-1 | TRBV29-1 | CSVEDQLAGTYNEQFF
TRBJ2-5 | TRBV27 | CASKPGTAQETQYF
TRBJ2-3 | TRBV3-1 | CASGDRASTDTQYF
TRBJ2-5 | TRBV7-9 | CASTPPLYQETQYF
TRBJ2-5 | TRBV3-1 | CASSLEVFQETQYF
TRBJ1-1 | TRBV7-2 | CASSLVGQGIMNTEAFF
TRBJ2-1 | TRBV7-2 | CASSGGGFYYNEQFF
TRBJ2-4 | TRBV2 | CASSDQRYLAKNIQYF
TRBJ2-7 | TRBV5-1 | CASSFGTAAYEQYF
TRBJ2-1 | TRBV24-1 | CATSEGTSGGPYNEQFF
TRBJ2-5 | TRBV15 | CATGGSGGLQETQYF
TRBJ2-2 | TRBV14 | CASSQWRQSNTGELFF
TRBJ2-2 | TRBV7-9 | CASLGTTTTGELFF
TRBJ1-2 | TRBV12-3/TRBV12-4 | CASSNTGGSYGYTF
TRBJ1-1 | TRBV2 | CASSEAPYSAFF
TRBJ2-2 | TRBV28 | CASSFRQGVPTGELFF
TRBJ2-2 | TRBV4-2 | CASSQDLAGSTGELFF
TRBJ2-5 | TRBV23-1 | CASSQSVGTSGRICRPQETQYF
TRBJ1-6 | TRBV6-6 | CASSYGPSHLHF
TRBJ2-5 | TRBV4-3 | CASSLSRLDRGYGQTQYF
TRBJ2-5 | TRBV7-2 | CASSFTRGPETQYF
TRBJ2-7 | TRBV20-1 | CSAILIAYEQYF
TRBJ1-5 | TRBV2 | CASRATVSNQPQHF
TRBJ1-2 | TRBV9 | CASSVGFGGDYYGYTF
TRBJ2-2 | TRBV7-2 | CASRQDQGTGELFF
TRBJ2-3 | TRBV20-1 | CSARGTDTQYF
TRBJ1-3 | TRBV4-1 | CASSNLRKTGNTIYF
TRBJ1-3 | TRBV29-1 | CSVGGTSGNTIYF
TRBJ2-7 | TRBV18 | CASSPLTSGNSYEQYF
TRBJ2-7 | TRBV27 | CASSSYGTSYEQYF
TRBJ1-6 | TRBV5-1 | CASSLESGVNSPLHF
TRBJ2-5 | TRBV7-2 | CASSLRTREETQYF
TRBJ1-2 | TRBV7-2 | CASSLQGRDDGYGYTF
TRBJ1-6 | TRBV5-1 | CASSPGTGRSPLHF
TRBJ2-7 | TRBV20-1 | CSARTSGRGEQYF
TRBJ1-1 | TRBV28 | CASSLWTGETTEAFF
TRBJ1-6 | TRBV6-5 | CASSSWQIYNSPLHF
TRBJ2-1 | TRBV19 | CAGGPRGGSSSNEQFF
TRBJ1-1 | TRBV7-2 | CASSLMAGNEAFF
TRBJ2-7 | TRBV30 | CAWSVRPMGFYEQYF